The 26 T cell receptor beta chains reported below all come from one sample, sequenced in a study of blood T cell repertoires in COVID-19. Assay: immunoSEQ multiplex PCR; the TCRdb copy retains only in-frame clones and omits some. This sample has under 200,000 clones, with 70% to 90% found just once. The source material was peripheral blood. The receptors come from a woman of 80 years or more with acute or convalescent COVID-19.

The rearrangement joins TRBV2 to TRBJ1-5, with D unclear. This CDR3 comprises 13 residues. V lost 5 bases and J 9 bases, leaving 14 bases between the germline ends. The germline V gene encodes CDR1 SNHLY and CDR2 FYNNEI. DNA for the CDR3: TGTGCCAGCAGTCTTACTTCCCCGGGGCCCCAGCATTTT. It is translated as CASSLTSPGPQHF. Combining the CDR3 with reference TRBV2 and TRBJ1-5 gives the whole variable domain EPEVTQTPSHQVTQMGQEVILRCVPISNHLYFYWYRQILGQKVEFLVSFYNNEISEKSEIFDDQFSVERPDGSNFTLKIRSTKLEDSAMYFCASSLTSPGPQHFGDGTRLSIL.

The chain uses TRBV11-2 and TRBJ2-3, with 8 bases aligning to TRBD2. This CDR3 spans 18 amino acids. Germline lookup yields CDR1 SGHAT and CDR2 FQNNGV. Germline trimming cut 0 bases from V and 2 bases from J; bases unmatched to any gene: 10. CDR3 protein: CASSLEARLAFPTDTQYF. The CDR3 DNA is TGTGCCAGCAGCTTAGAAGCGCGACTAGCGTTTCCCACAGATACGCAGTATTTT.

The V gene is TRBV7-9, the J gene TRBJ2-3; tentative D call: TRBD1 (6 bases). V lost 6 bases, J lost 5 bases, and 15 bases lay in between. The germline V gene encodes CDR1 SEHNR and CDR2 FQNEAQ (reference sequence). The CDR3 covers 14 residues. CDR3 in amino acids: CASRIAGTQDTQYF. The CDR3 DNA follows: TGTGCCAGCAGAATCGCCGGGACACAAGATACGCAGTATTTT.

V is TRBV10-3 and J is TRBJ2-6, with 12 nucleotides matching TRBD1. The germline CDR1 and CDR2 sequences are ENHRY and SYGVKD. V was pared by 0 bases and J by 0 bases, with 6 bases of the junction left unmatched. The CDR3 contains 20 residues. CDR3 in amino acids: CAISESRGQGATSGANVLTF. CDR3 DNA sequence: TGTGCCATCAGTGAGTCGAGGGGACAGGGGGCGACCTCTGGGGCCAACGTCCTGACTTTC.

The chain has TRBV7-2 and TRBJ2-7; no firm D call. The CDR3 is made up of 13 amino acids. Trimming took off 0 bases at V and 6 bases at J, with 9 bases between the two ends. In germline, CDR1 is SGHTA, CDR2 FQGNSA. The CDR3 sequence is CASSLAAPLEQYF. The CDR3 nucleotides are TGTGCCAGCAGCTTAGCGGCACCCCTCGAGCAGTACTTC.

This clone occurred once. V usage is TRBV6-5 and J usage is TRBJ2-5, with D unresolved. Germline V CDR1 and CDR2: MNHEY, SVGAGI. Trimming took off 2 bases at V and 6 bases at J, with 10 bases between the two ends. There are 13 residues in the CDR3. The CDR3 here is CASSYPRTQTQYF. In DNA, the CDR3 is TGTGCCAGCAGTTACCCCCGCACACAGACCCAGTACTTC.

This chain links TRBV14 with TRBJ1-1, with D possibly TRBD1 on 5 matching bases. The CDR3 contains 15 residues. The V gene lost 4 bases and the J gene lost 6 bases, with 18 bases spanning the gap. Germline CDR1 SGHDN, CDR2 FVKESK. Written as DNA, the CDR3 is TGTGCCAGCAGCCCGCAGGGTATCGCCAATTCTGAAGCTTTCTTT. Translating gives CASSPQGIANSEAFF.

J is TRBJ1-6 and V is TRBV9; 8 bases agree with TRBD1. The V and J ends lost 0 bases and 10 bases, in that order; junction bases with no gene match: 9. The CDR3 is made up of 16 amino acids. Germline CDR1 SGDLS, CDR2 YYNGEE. The CDR3 is CASSVGIDRGESPLHF. For the CDR3, the DNA is TGTGCCAGCAGCGTAGGAATTGACAGGGGAGAGTCACCCCTCCACTTT.

The gene calls are TRBV10-2 and TRBJ1-6; maybe TRBD1 (6 bases). Germline-derived CDR1 and CDR2 are WSHSY and SAAADI. CDR3 size: 17 residues. Trimming removed 6 bases at V and 7 bases at J, with 22 bases between. This CDR3 is CASSDRDRFSLNSPLHF. The CDR3 DNA reads TGCGCCAGCAGCGACCGCGACAGGTTCTCACTAAATTCACCCCTCCACTTT.

This chain uses TRBV7-2 with TRBJ1-1, with 7 bases that match TRBD1. CDR3 size: 15 residues. J gave up 6 bases and V 1 base, and 8 bases lay outside the gene matches. The germline CDR1 and CDR2 sequences are SGHTA and FQGNSA. CDR3 amino acids: CASSLGQGLVAEAFF. The CDR3 DNA is TGTGCCAGCAGCTTAGGACAGGGACTGGTTGCTGAAGCTTTCTTT.

This chain joins TRBV6-1 and TRBJ2-3; possible D gene TRBD1, 6 bases. This CDR3 contains 16 residues. V lost 3 bases and J 6 bases, leaving 19 bases between the germline ends. CDR1 is MNHNS, CDR2 SASEGT, per germline. CDR3 loop: CASSERQGPRGDTQYF. CDR3 nucleotide sequence: TGTGCCAGCAGTGAGAGGCAGGGGCCAAGGGGCGATACGCAGTATTTT.

This sequence joins TRBV9 and TRBJ2-1; TRBD2 matches 7 bases. J lost 0 bases, V lost 4 bases, and 4 bases had no gene match. The CDR3 spans 15 residues. Germline assignment: CDR1 SGDLS and CDR2 YYNGEE. CDR3 residues: CASSPSGNSYNEQFF. The CDR3 nucleotides are TGTGCCAGCAGCCCAAGCGGGAACTCCTACAATGAGCAGTTCTTC. Supplemented by reference TRBV9 and TRBJ2-1, the full variable domain reads DSGVTQTPKHLITATGQRVTLRCSPRSGDLSVYWYQQSLDQGLQFLIQYYNGEERAKGNILERFSAQQFPDLHSELNLSSLELGDSALYFCASSPSGNSYNEQFFGPGTRLTVL.

V usage is TRBV2 and J usage is TRBJ1-5; 7 positions match TRBD1. In germline, CDR1 is SNHLY, CDR2 FYNNEI. After removal of 5 bases from V and 7 bases from J, the junction contained 8 bases not matched to a gene. The CDR3 totals 14 residues. CDR3 amino acids: CASSLTGSWQPQHF. CDR3 DNA: TGTGCCAGCAGTCTGACAGGGAGTTGGCAGCCCCAGCATTTT.

V is TRBV15 and J is TRBJ1-5; D is uncertain. The CDR3 totals 17 residues. Looked up from germline, CDR1 is LNHNV and CDR2 is YYDKDF (reference sequence). V shed 1 base and J shed 0 bases, with 13 bases lying between them. CDR3 coding DNA: TGTGCCACCAGCAGAGTGTGGCGGAAGGATAGCAATCAGCCCCAGCATTTT. Translated, it gives CATSRVWRKDSNQPQHF.

This sequence joins TRBV19 and TRBJ2-1; D is uncertain. Trimming cost V 5 bases and J 7 bases, with 6 bases left between them. Germline values: CDR1 LNHDA, CDR2 SQIVND (reference sequence). The CDR3 sequence is 11 residues long. CDR3 coding DNA: TGTGCCAGTAGTTTTCTTAATGAGCAGTTCTTC. This translates into CASSFLNEQFF.

This chain joins TRBV7-2 and TRBJ2-5, with D perhaps matching TRBD1 (6 bases). The V end was cut by 3 bases, the J end by 4 bases, with 9 bases between. CDR1 SGHTA and CDR2 FQGNSA come from the germline V gene. This CDR3 has 13 amino acids. Written as DNA, the CDR3 is TGTGCCAGCAGCTTTGAAGGGGGAGAGACCCAGTACTTC. It is translated as CASSFEGGETQYF.

The DNA for the CDR3 is TGTGCCAGCGGGCAGGAGGCTCTTGGAAAACTGTTTTTT. This encodes CASGQEALGKLFF. This rearrangement joins TRBV28 to TRBJ1-4; D is undetermined. V lost 8 bases and J 10 bases, leaving 17 bases between the germline ends. The V gene's germline CDR1 is MDHEN and CDR2 SYDVKM. The CDR3 runs 13 residues.

V gene TRBV2 combines with J gene TRBJ1-5; D not certain. The V gene's germline CDR1 is SNHLY and CDR2 FYNNEI. The V end was cut by 8 bases, the J end by 7 bases, with 18 bases between. This CDR3 spans 14 amino acids. The CDR3 coding sequence is TGTGCCAGCTCCAGTGGAGGGAGGATCCAGCCCCAGCATTTT. Translating gives CASSSGGRIQPQHF.

V usage is TRBV6-5 and J usage is TRBJ1-5; the match to TRBD1 covers 7 bases. The CDR3 covers 13 residues. Germline lookup yields CDR1 MNHEY and CDR2 SVGAGI. V lost 5 bases and J lost 6; bases outside the gene matches: 4. The CDR3 DNA is TGTGCCAGCAGTAGCACAGGGGTTCAGCCCCAGCATTTT. This translates into CASSSTGVQPQHF.

The rearrangement joins TRBV6-5 to TRBJ2-4; the D gene is possibly TRBD1 (6 bases). This CDR3 has 14 amino acids. Per germline, CDR1 MNHEY and CDR2 SVGAGI. V gave up 6 bases and J gave up 6 bases, with 15 bases separating them. The CDR3 here is CASRVGGAGNIQYF. CDR3 nucleotides: TGTGCCAGCAGGGTTGGGGGCGCAGGAAACATTCAGTACTTC.

The V and J genes are TRBV28 and TRBJ2-3; maybe TRBD2 (6 bases). The CDR3 consists of 12 residues. Trimming removed 3 bases from V and 7 bases from J, with 8 bases in between. Germline V lookup: CDR1 MDHEN, CDR2 SYDVKM. The CDR3 here is CASSLRGYTQYF. CDR3 bases: TGTGCCAGCAGTTTGCGGGGTTATACGCAGTATTTT.

The CDR3 region is CASSIGQDTEQYF. Here the CDR3 DNA reads TGTGCCAGTAGTATAGGGCAGGACACCGAGCAGTACTTC. The chain has TRBV19 and TRBJ2-7; possibly TRBD1 for D (5 bases). Germline V gene sequence: CDR1 LNHDA, CDR2 SQIVND (reference sequence). V lost 1 base and J lost 6, with 10 bases in between. This CDR3 contains 13 residues. The whole variable domain, filled in from reference TRBV19 and TRBJ2-7, reads DGGITQSPKYLFRKEGQNVTLSCEQNLNHDAMYWYRQDPGQGLRLIYYSQIVNDFQKGDIAEGYSVSREKKESFPLTVTSAQKNPTAFYLCASSIGQDTEQYFGPGTRLTVT.

This chain joins TRBV14 and TRBJ1-4; tentatively, D is TRBD1 (6 bases). Trimming pared 5 bases from V and 8 bases from J, leaving 18 bases between. The germline gives CDR1 SGHDN, CDR2 FVKESK. CDR3 length: 15 amino acids. The DNA for the CDR3 is TGTGCCAGCAGCTTTAGTTCCGGGACAATCGAAAAACTGTTTTTT. It yields the protein CASSFSSGTIEKLFF.

This clone was observed a handful of times. Here the CDR3 DNA reads TGCGCCAGCAGCATAGCGGGAGTGGCCGGGGAGCTGTTTTTT. This sequence encodes CASSIAGVAGELFF. This chain joins TRBV5-1 and TRBJ2-2; TRBD2 agrees at 9 bases. Germline-derived CDR1 and CDR2 are SGHRS and YFSETQ. After removal of 4 bases from V and 6 bases from J, the junction contained 4 bases not matched to a gene. This CDR3 has 14 amino acids.

The rearrangement uses TRBV2 and TRBJ1-2, with 9 bases aligning to TRBD1. Germline V gives CDR1 SNHLY, CDR2 FYNNEI. Trimming at V came to 2 bases and at J to 1 base, leaving 2 bases not matched to a gene. CDR3 length: 15 amino acids. This CDR3 reads CASSERDRVNYGYTF. In nucleotides, the CDR3 is TGTGCCAGCAGTGAAAGGGACAGGGTTAACTATGGCTACACCTTC.

The genes are TRBV11-3 and TRBJ2-3, with 15 bases identical to TRBD2. V trimming: 4 bases; J trimming: 2 bases; junction bases outside the gene matches: 4. Germline V CDR1 and CDR2: SGHNT, YENEEA. There are 17 residues in the CDR3. CDR3 in DNA: TGTGCCAGCAGCTACCGGACTAGCGGGAGGGCCACAGATACGCAGTATTTT. Amino acid sequence: CASSYRTSGRATDTQYF.